Presented here are 31 T cell receptor beta chains from one specimen sequenced in a study of identical twins. TCRdb used MiXCR to reprocess the 5' RACE reads, holding one entry per CDR3 protein. The sample contains around 650,000 distinct CDR3 sequences, roughly 7.2% of which appear only once. This same sample was also part of a study on yellow fever vaccine responses in identical twins.

Sequencing was done on a sample of PBMCs. These receptor sequences come from a woman aged 18-30 years in good health.

This chain links TRBV11-3 with TRBJ1-1; weak D call: TRBD1 (5 bases). The CDR3 runs 14 residues. Germline V gives CDR1 SGHNT, CDR2 YENEEA. Trimming removed 2 bases from V and 3 bases from J, with 10 bases in between. CDR3 protein: CASSLTRGDTEAFF. Written as DNA, the CDR3 is TGTGCCAGCAGCTTAACCCGGGGGGACACTGAAGCTTTCTTT.

The table lists this clonotype with a few counts. The chain employs TRBV9 and TRBJ2-3; no definite D call. CDR3 length: 14 residues. Germline-derived CDR1 and CDR2 are SGDLS and YYNGEE. Trimming removed 0 bases at V and 2 bases at J, with 7 bases between. The CDR3 sequence: CASSVGDNTDTQYF. The CDR3 nucleotides are TGTGCCAGCAGCGTAGGTGATAACACAGATACGCAGTATTTT.

This clonotype was seen many times. V is TRBV5-1 and J is TRBJ2-7; 8 nucleotides line up with TRBD1. This CDR3 spans 14 amino acids. The ends lost 3 bases at V and 6 bases at J; junction bases unmatched: 8. In germline, CDR1 is SGHRS, CDR2 YFSETQ. CDR3 sequence: CASSSGQGDREQYV. CDR3 DNA sequence: TGCGCCAGCAGCTCCGGACAGGGAGACCGCGAGCAGTACGTC.

The sample holds many counts of this clonotype. V usage is TRBV12-3 or TRBV12-4 and J usage is TRBJ2-1; D is tentatively TRBD1 or TRBD2 (6 bases each). The CDR3 sequence is 12 residues long. V lost 7 bases to trimming and J lost 12 bases, with 16 bases between them. CDR3 sequence: CASNLGRGRQFF. The CDR3 coding sequence is TGTGCCAGCAACCTGGGTCGGGGGCGGCAGTTCTTC.

The table lists this clonotype with many counts. The genes are TRBV20-1 and TRBJ2-5; no firm D call. The germline V and J ends were trimmed by 2 bases and 2 bases, with 6 bases remaining between them. The CDR3 is made up of 12 amino acids. CDR1 and CDR2 (germline): DFQATT, SNEGSKA (reference sequence). CDR3 loop: CSARQVQETQYF. DNA for the CDR3: TGCAGTGCTAGACAGGTTCAAGAGACCCAGTACTTC.

In this sample, this clonotype turned up many times. The chain employs TRBV3-1 and TRBJ2-1, with TRBD1 matching over 7 bases. Germline V CDR1 and CDR2: LGHDT, YNNKEL (reference sequence). This CDR3 is built from 14 residues. V lost 8 bases and J lost 5; bases outside the gene matches: 9. CDR3 coding DNA: TGTGCCAGCGGAAACAGGGGCCTCCACAATGAGCAGTTCTTC. Residues: CASGNRGLHNEQFF.

This chain joins TRBV2 and TRBJ1-5, with D maybe TRBD1 (5 bases). The CDR3 runs to 15 residues. V lost 3 bases to trimming and J lost 4 bases, with 13 bases between them. Germline CDR1 is SNHLY and CDR2 is FYNNEI. Here the CDR3 DNA reads TGTGCCAGCAGTGAGGTTGGCTGGGGGAATCAGCCCCAGCATTTT. Translating gives CASSEVGWGNQPQHF.

This clonotype was counted between two and nine times. The V call is TRBV2, the J call TRBJ1-2, with TRBD1 matching 7 bases. The CDR3 is 17 residues long. V gave up 6 bases and J gave up 3 bases; unmatched junction bases: 16. CDR1 SNHLY and CDR2 FYNNEI come from the germline V gene. CDR3 amino acids: CASSEQGVRKKDYGYTF. CDR3 sequence (DNA): TGTGCCAGCAGCGAGCAGGGGGTCAGGAAAAAAGACTATGGCTACACCTTC.

In this sample, this clonotype turned up many times. The rearrangement links TRBV12-3 or TRBV12-4 to TRBJ2-7; D not certain. This CDR3 has 13 amino acids. The ends were cut back, 5 bases at V and 3 bases at J, with 11 bases in the middle. CDR3 nucleotide sequence: TGTGCCAGCAGTCTCACTAATATCTACGAGCAGTACTTC. It is translated as CASSLTNIYEQYF.

The chain combines TRBV20-1 with TRBJ2-5, with TRBD2 matching 7 bases. Germline V gives CDR1 DFQATT, CDR2 SNEGSKA (reference sequence). The CDR3 has 12 amino acids. After removal of 6 bases from V and 5 bases from J, the junction contained 6 bases not matched to a gene. The CDR3 reads CSATAGEETQYF. Written as DNA, the CDR3 is TGCAGTGCCACCGCGGGAGAGGAGACCCAGTACTTC.

V is TRBV5-1 and J is TRBJ2-1; 9 bases map to TRBD1. The germline V gene has CDR1 SGHRS and CDR2 YFSETQ. Trimming removed 0 bases from V and 7 bases from J; junction bases left unmatched: 5. The CDR3 spans 15 residues. The CDR3 region has the DNA TGCGCCAGCAGCTTGGGAGGGACAGGGATGAATGAGCAGTTCTTC. Its protein is CASSLGGTGMNEQFF.

The table lists this clonotype with a few counts. This chain joins TRBV29-1 and TRBJ2-3; 7 bases match TRBD2. The length of the CDR3 is 12 residues. Germline assignment: CDR1 SQVTM and CDR2 ANQGSEA. J lost 4 bases, V lost 6 bases, and 4 bases had no gene match. CDR3: CSVGGGADTQYF. The DNA for the CDR3 is TGCAGCGTGGGGGGGGGGGCAGATACGCAGTATTTT.

V is TRBV2 and J is TRBJ2-3; the match to TRBD2 covers 12 bases. This CDR3 contains 16 residues. With 2 bases clipped from V and 6 bases from J, the junction kept 6 bases outside the gene matches. Germline CDR1 reads SNHLY; CDR2 reads FYNNEI. This CDR3 reads CASSELGLAGGDTQYF. The CDR3 DNA is TGTGCCAGCAGTGAATTAGGGCTAGCGGGAGGGGATACGCAGTATTTT.

V gene TRBV9 combines with J gene TRBJ2-3, with D unresolved. The CDR3 length is 15 residues. The germline CDR1 and CDR2 sequences are SGDLS and YYNGEE. V was trimmed by 2 bases and J by 2 bases, leaving 12 bases between them. The CDR3 loop is CASSVSLTSTDTQYF. The CDR3 coding sequence is TGTGCCAGCAGCGTTAGTCTTACTTCCACAGATACGCAGTATTTT.

This clonotype was seen a few times. This chain links TRBV2 with TRBJ2-3; D is ambiguous. The CDR3 covers 14 residues. Germline values: CDR1 SNHLY, CDR2 FYNNEI. Between the trimmed V and J ends, which lost 2 bases and 2 bases, there was a span of 8 bases. CDR3 loop: CASSELDLTDTQYF. The CDR3 DNA sequence: TGTGCCAGCAGTGAACTCGATCTCACAGATACGCAGTATTTT.

This clonotype was counted a few times. The chain carries TRBV3-1 and TRBJ2-1, with 8 bases identical to TRBD2. Germline-derived CDR1 and CDR2 are LGHDT and YNNKEL (reference sequence). The CDR3 spans 16 residues. Unmatched junction bases numbered 5, after V lost 2 bases and J lost 2 bases. DNA for the CDR3: TGTGCCAGCAGCCAATACGACGGGGGGGCCTACAATGAGCAGTTCTTC. Its protein is CASSQYDGGAYNEQFF.

V gene TRBV15 combines with J gene TRBJ2-3, with 8 bases lining up with TRBD2. CDR1 is LNHNV, CDR2 YYDKDF, per germline (reference sequence). J lost 5 bases, V lost 3 bases, and 1 base had no gene match. The length of the CDR3 is 13 residues. CDR3 region: CATSSRGGDTQYF. As DNA, the CDR3 is TGTGCCACCAGCAGTCGGGGGGGAGATACGCAGTATTTT.

DNA for the CDR3: TGTGCCAGCAGTGCCCTAGCGGACGGAAAAGAGACCCAGTACTTC. Its protein product is CASSALADGKETQYF. V gene TRBV2 combines with J gene TRBJ2-5, with 7 bases matching TRBD2. The CDR3 extends over 15 amino acids. Trimming at V came to 4 bases and at J to 3 bases, leaving 8 bases not matched to a gene. In germline, CDR1 is SNHLY, CDR2 FYNNEI.

This clonotype was seen ten or more times. The chain recombines TRBV10-3 with TRBJ2-1; D possibly uses TRBD1 or TRBD2 (6 bases each). The V gene's germline CDR1 is ENHRY and CDR2 SYGVKD. This CDR3 spans 13 amino acids. Trimming shortened V by 5 bases and J by 7 bases, and 12 bases separated the two germline ends. This chain's CDR3 is CAISQGRSNEQFF. As DNA, the CDR3 is TGTGCCATCAGTCAGGGGAGGAGTAATGAGCAGTTCTTC.

The V gene is TRBV5-1, the J gene TRBJ1-2; a weak D match, TRBD1 (6 bases). The germline V gene encodes CDR1 SGHRS and CDR2 YFSETQ. Between the trimmed V and J ends, which lost 4 bases and 5 bases, there was a span of 9 bases. This CDR3 spans 12 amino acids. CDR3 DNA sequence: TGCGCCAGCAGCGGGGGCGGGTATGGCTACACCTTC. This translates into CASSGGGYGYTF.

V usage is TRBV3-1 and J usage is TRBJ2-3; weak D call: TRBD2 (5 bases). The ends were cut back, 7 bases at V and 0 bases at J, with 23 bases in the middle. The CDR3 loop spans 18 amino acids. The V gene's germline CDR1 is LGHDT and CDR2 YNNKEL (reference sequence). The CDR3 protein is CASTHSLPGITSTDTQYF. DNA of the CDR3: TGTGCCAGCACCCATTCTCTTCCGGGGATAACAAGCACAGATACGCAGTATTTT.

This clonotype was observed at least ten times. The chain links TRBV27 to TRBJ2-3; D gene unclear. CDR1 MNHEY and CDR2 SMNVEV come from the germline V gene (reference sequence). The CDR3 runs to 15 residues. Trimming took off 1 base at V and 4 bases at J, with 12 bases between the two ends. As DNA, the CDR3 is TGTGCCAGCAGTTTATATCCAACGCAGGCAGATACGCAGTATTTT. This encodes CASSLYPTQADTQYF.

The chain carries TRBV20-1 and TRBJ2-3, with D hard to call. CDR3 length: 15 residues. CDR1 and CDR2 from the germline V gene are DFQATT and SNEGSKA (reference sequence). V was shortened by 3 bases and J by 4 bases, with 17 bases between the two germline ends. CDR3 residues: CSASASWVLADTQYF. The CDR3 coding sequence is TGCAGTGCTAGTGCTAGTTGGGTGCTTGCAGATACGCAGTATTTT.

This clonotype was picked up many times. This chain links TRBV6-5 with TRBJ1-6; D is possibly TRBD1 (5 bases). The CDR3 contains 15 residues. In germline, CDR1 is MNHEY, CDR2 SVGAGI. Trimming removed 2 bases from V and 6 bases from J, with 11 bases in between. The CDR3 sequence: CASSYRDGFNSPLHF. For the CDR3, the DNA is TGTGCCAGCAGTTACCGGGACGGTTTTAATTCACCCCTCCACTTT.

This clonotype was seen only a few times. The gene calls are TRBV4-1 and TRBJ2-7; D gene unclear. Germline CDR1 and CDR2: MGHRA and YSYEKL. Trimming cost V 3 bases and J 0 bases, with 18 bases left between them. This CDR3 contains 17 residues. CDR3 nucleotide sequence: TGCGCCAGCAGCCACCCGTCCCTCGGATTGCTCTCCTACGAGCAGTACTTC. Amino acids: CASSHPSLGLLSYEQYF.

This rearrangement joins TRBV10-3 to TRBJ2-7; D unresolved. Germline CDR1 reads ENHRY; CDR2 reads SYGVKD. Trimming took 5 bases from V and 4 from J, leaving 9 bases between them. The CDR3 is 12 amino acids. CDR3 in amino acids: CAISPDRYEQYV. DNA of the CDR3: TGTGCCATCAGTCCGGACCGGTACGAGCAGTACGTC.

This clonotype was seen ten or more times. The genes are TRBV12-3 or TRBV12-4 and TRBJ1-1, with 11 bases aligning to TRBD1. The trim removed 5 bases at V and 10 bases at J, leaving 12 bases unmatched. The CDR3 has 15 residues. In DNA, the CDR3 is TGTGCCAGCAGTCCTCGTAGTCGGACAGGGGGCTTAGCTTTCTTT. It translates to CASSPRSRTGGLAFF.

This clonotype was counted a few times. This chain connects TRBV2 to TRBJ2-7; D is possibly TRBD2 (5 bases). The CDR3 spans 13 residues. Germline-derived CDR1 and CDR2 are SNHLY and FYNNEI. With 1 base removed from V and 6 bases from J, the gap between germline ends came to 10 bases. DNA of the CDR3: TGTGCCAGCAGTGAAGGGGAGCTGGGCGAGCAGTACTTC. Encoded protein: CASSEGELGEQYF.

V is TRBV3-1 and J is TRBJ2-5; D assignment may be TRBD1 or TRBD2 (5 bases each). This CDR3 has 15 residues. Germline V gene lookup returns CDR1 LGHDT and CDR2 YNNKEL (reference sequence). The germline V and J ends were trimmed by 0 bases and 5 bases, with 13 bases remaining between them. The CDR3 DNA reads TGTGCCAGCAGCCAAGATTGGGGGACGCGGGAGACCCAGTACTTC. Encoded protein: CASSQDWGTRETQYF.

V usage is TRBV6-1 and J usage is TRBJ2-1, with a tentative D call TRBD1 (6 bases). CDR1 and CDR2 (germline): MNHNS, SASEGT. Trimming removed 10 bases from V and 0 bases from J, with 16 bases in between. The CDR3 sequence is 15 residues long. CDR3 residues: CATLRDTNSYNEQFF. The CDR3 bases are TGTGCCACCCTAAGGGACACAAACTCCTACAATGAGCAGTTCTTC.

This clonotype has a handful of counts. The gene calls are TRBV27 and TRBJ1-1, with TRBD1 matching 10 bases. The CDR3 runs 13 residues. From germline, CDR1 is MNHEY and CDR2 SMNVEV (reference sequence). V trimming: 11 bases; J trimming: 5 bases; junction bases outside the gene matches: 8. CDR3 region: CAAKGQGRTEAFF. The CDR3 region has the DNA TGTGCCGCAAAGGGACAGGGGAGAACTGAAGCTTTCTTT.